This is a list of T cell receptor beta chains from one sample in a study of T cell clones after liver transplantation. Method: immunoSEQ multiplex PCR; TCRdb's copy keeps in-frame clones and lacks some. This sample has 45,000 or so clones; 85% to 90% occur once, and the top ten carry around 2.5%. The material was CD4+ T cells from blood, obtained 24 months after liver transplant. The receptor source for this set is a human patient who received a liver transplant. Some T cells could come from the graft donor. The CDR3 runs from the conserved cysteine through the conserved F or W.

v_call: TRBV5-1
cdr3_aa: CASSSGLAVVGQFF

v_call: TRBV9
cdr3_aa: CASSVQGAPSNEQYF

v_call: TRBV18
cdr3_aa: CASSPGQDSNQPQHF

v_call: TRBV19
cdr3_aa: CASSKTGAASYNEQFF

v_call: TRBV2
cdr3_aa: CASSEARHEQYF

v_call: TRBV2
cdr3_aa: CASNVQGKTQYF

v_call: TRBV5-4
cdr3_aa: CASSLVGMNTEAFF

v_call: TRBV7-7
cdr3_aa: CAVIPLSGNTIYF

v_call: TRBV18
cdr3_aa: CASSPLPISGANVLTF

v_call: TRBV28
cdr3_aa: CASSSPPGVGRRGLFF

v_call: TRBV29-1
cdr3_aa: CSVRQSNYGYTF

v_call: TRBV28
cdr3_aa: CASSSDTGQLAKNIQYF

v_call: TRBV19
cdr3_aa: CASSPSRSGQGGEKLFF

v_call: TRBV10-1
cdr3_aa: CASSRTSGQFYEQFF

v_call: TRBV4-1
cdr3_aa: CASSSGSRVEETQYF

v_call: TRBV5-5
cdr3_aa: CASSLLGSSYEQYF

v_call: TRBV6-4
cdr3_aa: CASSDSSGINEQFF

v_call: TRBV7-2
cdr3_aa: CASSLGGLAGAGDTQYF

v_call: TRBV14
cdr3_aa: CASSQEWGTEAFF

v_call: TRBV9
cdr3_aa: CASSAQGGASGNTIYF

v_call: TRBV7-2
cdr3_aa: CASSLVRASGGKETQYF

v_call: TRBV20-1
cdr3_aa: CSSKGDYGYTF

v_call: TRBV15
cdr3_aa: CATSREASGRYTDTQYF

v_call: TRBV28
cdr3_aa: CASSPGRAYEQYF

v_call: TRBV5-1
cdr3_aa: CASSLTGNEQYF

v_call: TRBV6-6
cdr3_aa: CASSRDWGETQYF

v_call: TRBV4-2
cdr3_aa: CASSQDLTSGTVEQYF

v_call: TRBV5-1
cdr3_aa: CASSFVARGNYGYTF